The 2 T cell receptor beta chains given below trace back to one sample, sequenced in a study of blood T cell repertoires in COVID-19. The table came from immunoSEQ multiplex PCR; TCRdb's copy has only in-frame clones and leaves some out. The sample has some 300,000 clones; approximately 90% are singletons. Sequencing was done on a sample of PBMCs or T cells enriched from blood (not recorded which). The receptors come from a woman aged 40 to 50 who had recovered from COVID-19.

The V gene is TRBV5-6, the J gene TRBJ2-1; tentatively, D is TRBD1 (5 bases). Germline-derived CDR1 and CDR2 are SGHDT and YYEEEE. This CDR3 has 13 amino acids. The V end was cut by 0 bases, the J end by 6 bases, with 7 bases between. CDR3 residues: CASSLATGNEQFF. CDR3 DNA sequence: TGTGCCAGCAGCTTGGCCACAGGCAATGAGCAGTTCTTC.

The V call is TRBV4-1, the J call TRBJ2-4; TRBD1 is a possible D gene (6 bases). The CDR3 spans 14 residues. CDR1 MGHRA and CDR2 YSYEKL come from the germline V gene. The ends were cut back, 0 bases at V and 10 bases at J, with 13 bases in the middle. CDR3 protein: CASSQEPSQGIQYF. CDR3 DNA sequence: TGCGCCAGCAGCCAAGAGCCATCGCAGGGGATTCAGTACTTC.